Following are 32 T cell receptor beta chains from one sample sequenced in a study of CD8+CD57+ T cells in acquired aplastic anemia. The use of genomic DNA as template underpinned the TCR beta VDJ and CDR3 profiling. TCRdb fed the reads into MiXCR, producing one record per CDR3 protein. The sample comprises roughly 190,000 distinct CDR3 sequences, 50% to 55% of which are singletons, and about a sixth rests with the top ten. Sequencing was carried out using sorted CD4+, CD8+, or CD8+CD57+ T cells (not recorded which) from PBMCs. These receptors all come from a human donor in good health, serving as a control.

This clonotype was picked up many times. The CDR3 sequence: CASSLGGTDYGYTF. CDR3 sequence (DNA): TGCGCCAGCAGCTTGGGGGGGACGGACTATGGCTACACCTTC. J is TRBJ1-2 and V is TRBV5-1; D is possibly TRBD1 (5 bases). The CDR3 extends over 14 amino acids. Germline V CDR1 and CDR2: SGHRS, YFSETQ. V gave up 0 bases and J gave up 3 bases, with 9 bases separating them.

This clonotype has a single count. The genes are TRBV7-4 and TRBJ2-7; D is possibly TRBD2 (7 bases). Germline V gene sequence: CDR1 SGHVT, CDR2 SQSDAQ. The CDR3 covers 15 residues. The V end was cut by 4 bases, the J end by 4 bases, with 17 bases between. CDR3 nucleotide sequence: TGTGCCAGCAGCTCCCAACCGGGGGGCTCTTACGAGCAGTACTTC. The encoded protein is CASSSQPGGSYEQYF.

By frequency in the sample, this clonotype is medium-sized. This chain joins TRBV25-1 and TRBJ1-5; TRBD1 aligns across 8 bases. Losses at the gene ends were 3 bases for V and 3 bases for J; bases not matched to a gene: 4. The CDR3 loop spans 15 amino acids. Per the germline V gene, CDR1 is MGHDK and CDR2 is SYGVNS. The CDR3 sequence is CASSEDRDPNQPQHF. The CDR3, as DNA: TGTGCCAGCAGTGAGGACAGGGATCCCAATCAGCCCCAGCATTTT.

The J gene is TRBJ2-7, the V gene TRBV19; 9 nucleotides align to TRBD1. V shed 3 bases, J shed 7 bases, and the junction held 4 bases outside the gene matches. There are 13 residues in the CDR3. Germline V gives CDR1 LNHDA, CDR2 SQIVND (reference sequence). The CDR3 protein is CASSIGTGWEQYF. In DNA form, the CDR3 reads TGTGCCAGTAGTATTGGGACAGGGTGGGAGCAGTACTTC.

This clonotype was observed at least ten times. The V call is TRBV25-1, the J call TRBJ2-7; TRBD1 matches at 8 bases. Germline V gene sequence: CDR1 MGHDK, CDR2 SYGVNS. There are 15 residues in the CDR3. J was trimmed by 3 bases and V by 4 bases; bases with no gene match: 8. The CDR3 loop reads CASSGGGTGRYEQYF. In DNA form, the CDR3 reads TGTGCCAGCAGTGGGGGTGGGACAGGTCGCTACGAGCAGTACTTC.

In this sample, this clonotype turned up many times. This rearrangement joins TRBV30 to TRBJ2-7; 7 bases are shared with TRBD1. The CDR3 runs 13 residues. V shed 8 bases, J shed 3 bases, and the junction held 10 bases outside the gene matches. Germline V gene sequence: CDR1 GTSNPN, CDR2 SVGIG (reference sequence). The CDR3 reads CAGAGGSVYEQYF. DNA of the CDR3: TGTGCCGGAGCAGGGGGTAGCGTCTACGAGCAGTACTTC.

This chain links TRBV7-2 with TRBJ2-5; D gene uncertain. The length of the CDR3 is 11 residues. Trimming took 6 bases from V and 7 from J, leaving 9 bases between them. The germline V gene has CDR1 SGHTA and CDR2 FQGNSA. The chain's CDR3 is CASSLTTTQYF. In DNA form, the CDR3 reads TGTGCCAGCAGTTTAACCACGACCCAGTACTTC. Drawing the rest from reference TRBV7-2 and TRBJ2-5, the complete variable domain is GAGVSQSPSNKVTEKGKDVELRCDPISGHTALYWYRQSLGQGLEFLIYFQGNSAPDKSGLPSDRFSAERTGGSVSTLTIQRTQQEDSAVYLCASSLTTTQYFGPGTRLLVL.

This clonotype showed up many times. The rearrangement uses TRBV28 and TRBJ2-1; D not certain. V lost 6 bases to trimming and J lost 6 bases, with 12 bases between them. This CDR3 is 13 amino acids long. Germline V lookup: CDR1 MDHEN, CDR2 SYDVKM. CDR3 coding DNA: TGTGCCAGCAGAAGGACGTCCCCCAATGAGCAGTTCTTC. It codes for CASRRTSPNEQFF. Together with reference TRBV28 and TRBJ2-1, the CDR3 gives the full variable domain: DVKVTQSSRYLVKRTGEKVFLECVQDMDHENMFWYRQDPGLGLRLIYFSYDVKMKEKGDIPEGYSVSREKKERFSLILESASTNQTSMYLCASRRTSPNEQFFGPGTRLTVL.

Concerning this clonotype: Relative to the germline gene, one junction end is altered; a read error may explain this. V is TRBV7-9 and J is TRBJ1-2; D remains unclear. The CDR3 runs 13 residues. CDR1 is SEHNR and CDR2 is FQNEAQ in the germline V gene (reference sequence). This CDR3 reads CASSLDPLGGYTF. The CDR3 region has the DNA TGTGCCAGCAGTTTAGACCCCTTGGGAGGCTACACCTTC.

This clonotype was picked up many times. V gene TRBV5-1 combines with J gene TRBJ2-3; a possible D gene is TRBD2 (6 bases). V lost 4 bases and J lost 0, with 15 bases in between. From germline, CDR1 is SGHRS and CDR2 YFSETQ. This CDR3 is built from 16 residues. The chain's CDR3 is CASSTPPGGSTDTQYF. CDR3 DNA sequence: TGCGCCAGCAGCACCCCCCCCGGGGGTAGCACAGATACGCAGTATTTT.

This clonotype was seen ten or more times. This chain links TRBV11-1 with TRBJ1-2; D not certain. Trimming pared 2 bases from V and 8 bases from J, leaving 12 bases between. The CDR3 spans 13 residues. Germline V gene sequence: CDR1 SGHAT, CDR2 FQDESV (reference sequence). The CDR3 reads CASSLTDRGGYTF. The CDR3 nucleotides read TGTGCCAGCAGCTTAACGGACCGCGGAGGCTACACCTTC.

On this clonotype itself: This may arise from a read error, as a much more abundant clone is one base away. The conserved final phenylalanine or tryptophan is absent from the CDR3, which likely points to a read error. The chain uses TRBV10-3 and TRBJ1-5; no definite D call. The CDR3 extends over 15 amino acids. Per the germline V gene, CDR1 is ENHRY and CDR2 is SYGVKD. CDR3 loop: CASSYRDGYYQPQHS. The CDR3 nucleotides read TGTGCCAGCAGTTACCGAGACGGATATTATCAGCCCCAGCATTCT.

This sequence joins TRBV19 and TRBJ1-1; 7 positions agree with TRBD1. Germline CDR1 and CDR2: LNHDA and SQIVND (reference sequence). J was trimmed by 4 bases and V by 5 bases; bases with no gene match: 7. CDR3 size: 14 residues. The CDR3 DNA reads TGTGCCAGTAGTCTCGGGGGACAGAGCACTGAAGCTTTCTTT. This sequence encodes CASSLGGQSTEAFF.

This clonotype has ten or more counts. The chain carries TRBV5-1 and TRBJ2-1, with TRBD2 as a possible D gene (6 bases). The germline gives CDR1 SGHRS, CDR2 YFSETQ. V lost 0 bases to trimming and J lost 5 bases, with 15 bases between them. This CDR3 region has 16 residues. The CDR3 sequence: CASSLGRVPRDNEQFF. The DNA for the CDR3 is TGCGCCAGCAGCTTGGGGAGGGTCCCCCGAGACAATGAGCAGTTCTTC.

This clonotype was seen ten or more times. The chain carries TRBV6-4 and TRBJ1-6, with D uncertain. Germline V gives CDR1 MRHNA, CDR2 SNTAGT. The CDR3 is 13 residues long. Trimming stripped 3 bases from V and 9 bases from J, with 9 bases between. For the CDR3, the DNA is TGTGCCAGCAGTGAAACTTGGGGTTCACCCCTCCACTTT. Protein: CASSETWGSPLHF.

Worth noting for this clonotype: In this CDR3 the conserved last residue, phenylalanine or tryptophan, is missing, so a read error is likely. The CDR3 spells CAISVDRAYGYTL. The CDR3 DNA reads TGTGCCATCAGCGTCGACAGGGCCTATGGCTACACCCTC. The rearrangement links TRBV24-1 to TRBJ1-2, with TRBD1 matching 7 bases. CDR1 is KGHDR, CDR2 SFDVKD, per germline. With 11 bases clipped from V and 4 bases from J, the junction kept 9 bases outside the gene matches. CDR3 length: 13 amino acids.

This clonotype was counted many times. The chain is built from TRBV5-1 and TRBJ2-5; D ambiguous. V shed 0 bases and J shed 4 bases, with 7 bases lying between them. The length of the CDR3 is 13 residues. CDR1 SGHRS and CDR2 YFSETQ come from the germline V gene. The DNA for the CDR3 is TGCGCCAGCAGCTTGGATCCCGGAGAGACCCAGTACTTC. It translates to CASSLDPGETQYF. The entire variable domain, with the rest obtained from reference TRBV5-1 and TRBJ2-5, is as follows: KAGVTQTPRYLIKTRGQQVTLSCSPISGHRSVSWYQQTPGQGLQFLFEYFSETQRNKGNFPGRFSGRQFSNSRSEMNVSTLELGDSALYLCASSLDPGETQYFGPGTRLLVL.

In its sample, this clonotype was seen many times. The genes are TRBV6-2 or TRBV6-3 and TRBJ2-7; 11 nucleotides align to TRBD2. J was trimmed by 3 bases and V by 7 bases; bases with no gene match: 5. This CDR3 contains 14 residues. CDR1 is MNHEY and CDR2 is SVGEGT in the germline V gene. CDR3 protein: CASTLAGGLYEQYF. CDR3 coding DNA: TGTGCCAGCACCTTAGCGGGAGGGCTCTACGAGCAGTACTTC.

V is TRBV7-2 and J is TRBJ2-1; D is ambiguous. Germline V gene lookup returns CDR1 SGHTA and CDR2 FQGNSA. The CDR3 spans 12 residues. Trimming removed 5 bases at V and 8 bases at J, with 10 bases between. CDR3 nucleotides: TGTGCCAGCAGCCAAGGTCCCCATGAGCAGTTCTTC. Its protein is CASSQGPHEQFF.

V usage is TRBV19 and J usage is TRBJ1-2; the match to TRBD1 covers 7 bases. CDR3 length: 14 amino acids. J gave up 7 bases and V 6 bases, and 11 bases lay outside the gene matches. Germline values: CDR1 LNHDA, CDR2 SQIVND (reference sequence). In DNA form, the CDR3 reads TGTGCCAGTAGCGCCACGACAGGGAGTTCTGGCTACACCTTC. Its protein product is CASSATTGSSGYTF.

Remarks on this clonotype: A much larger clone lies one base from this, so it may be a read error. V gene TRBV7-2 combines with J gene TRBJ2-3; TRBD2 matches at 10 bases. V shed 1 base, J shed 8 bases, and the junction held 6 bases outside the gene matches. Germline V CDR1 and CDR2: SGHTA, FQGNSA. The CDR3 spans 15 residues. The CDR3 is CASSLVAGGGGTQYF. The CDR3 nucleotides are TGTGCCAGCAGCTTAGTAGCGGGGGGCGGAGGTACGCAGTATTTT.

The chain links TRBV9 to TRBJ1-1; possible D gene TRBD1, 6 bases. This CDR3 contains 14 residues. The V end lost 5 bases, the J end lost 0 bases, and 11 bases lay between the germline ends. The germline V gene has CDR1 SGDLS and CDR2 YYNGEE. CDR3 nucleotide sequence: TGTGCCAGCAGTTTCGGACAGTTGAACACTGAAGCTTTCTTT. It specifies CASSFGQLNTEAFF. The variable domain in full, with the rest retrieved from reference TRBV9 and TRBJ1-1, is DSGVTQTPKHLITATGQRVTLRCSPRSGDLSVYWYQQSLDQGLQFLIQYYNGEERAKGNILERFSAQQFPDLHSELNLSSLELGDSALYFCASSFGQLNTEAFFGQGTRLTVV.

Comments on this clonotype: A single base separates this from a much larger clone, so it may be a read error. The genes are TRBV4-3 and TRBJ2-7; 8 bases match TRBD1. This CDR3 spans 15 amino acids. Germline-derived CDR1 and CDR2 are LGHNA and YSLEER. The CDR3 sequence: CASSQGQGAIYEQHF. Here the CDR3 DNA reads TGCGCCAGCAGCCAGGGGCAGGGGGCGATCTACGAGCAGCACTTC.

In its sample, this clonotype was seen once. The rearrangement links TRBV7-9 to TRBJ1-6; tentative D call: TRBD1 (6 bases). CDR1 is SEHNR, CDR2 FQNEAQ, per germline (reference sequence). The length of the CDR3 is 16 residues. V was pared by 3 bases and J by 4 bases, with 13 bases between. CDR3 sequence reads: CASSFSGAPYNSPLHF. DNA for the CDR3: TGTGCCAGCAGCTTTTCGGGGGCCCCTTATAATTCACCCCTCCACTTT.

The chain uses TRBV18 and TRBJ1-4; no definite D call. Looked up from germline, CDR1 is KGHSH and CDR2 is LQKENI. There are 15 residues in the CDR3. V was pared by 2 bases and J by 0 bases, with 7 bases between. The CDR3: CASSPFDTTNEKLFF. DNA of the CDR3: TGTGCCAGCTCACCATTCGATACAACTAATGAAAAACTGTTTTTT.

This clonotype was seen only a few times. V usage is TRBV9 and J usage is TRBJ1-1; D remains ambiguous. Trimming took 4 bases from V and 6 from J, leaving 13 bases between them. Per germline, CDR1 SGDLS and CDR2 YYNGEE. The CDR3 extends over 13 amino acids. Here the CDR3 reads CASSPAIGSEAFF. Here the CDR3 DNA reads TGTGCCAGCAGCCCAGCGATAGGCTCTGAAGCTTTCTTT.

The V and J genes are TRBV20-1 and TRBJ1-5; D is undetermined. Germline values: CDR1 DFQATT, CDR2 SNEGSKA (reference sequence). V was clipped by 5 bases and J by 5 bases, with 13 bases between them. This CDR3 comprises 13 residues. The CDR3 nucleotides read TGCAGTGCTCCCCGGGCCGGGGATCAGCCCCAGCATTTT. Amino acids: CSAPRAGDQPQHF.

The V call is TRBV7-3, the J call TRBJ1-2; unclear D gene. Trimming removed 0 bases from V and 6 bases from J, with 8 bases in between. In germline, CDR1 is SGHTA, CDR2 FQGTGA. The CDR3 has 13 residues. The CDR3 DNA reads TGTGCCAGCAGCTTAACTCCAGGTGATGGCTACACCTTC. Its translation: CASSLTPGDGYTF.

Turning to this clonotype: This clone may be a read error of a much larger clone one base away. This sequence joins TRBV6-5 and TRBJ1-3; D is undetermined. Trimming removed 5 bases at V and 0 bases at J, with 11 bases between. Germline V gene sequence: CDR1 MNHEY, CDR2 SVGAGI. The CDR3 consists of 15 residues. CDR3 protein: CASSGGRISGNTIYF. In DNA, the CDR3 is TGTGCCAGCAGTGGAGGAAGAATCTCTGGAAACACCATATATTTT.

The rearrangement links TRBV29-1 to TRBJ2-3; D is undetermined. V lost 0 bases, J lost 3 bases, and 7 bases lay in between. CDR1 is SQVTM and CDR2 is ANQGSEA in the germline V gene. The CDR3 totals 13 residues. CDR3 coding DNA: TGCAGCGTTGAAGATCCCCAAACAGATACGCAGTATTTT. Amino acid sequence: CSVEDPQTDTQYF.

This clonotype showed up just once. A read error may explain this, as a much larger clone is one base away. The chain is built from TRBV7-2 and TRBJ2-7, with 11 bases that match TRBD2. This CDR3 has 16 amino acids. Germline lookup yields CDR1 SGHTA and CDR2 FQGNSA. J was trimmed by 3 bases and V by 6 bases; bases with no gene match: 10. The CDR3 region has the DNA TGTGCCAGCAGTTACTCTTCTAGCGGGGGGTTCTACGAGCAGTACTTC. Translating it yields CASSYSSSGGFYEQYF.

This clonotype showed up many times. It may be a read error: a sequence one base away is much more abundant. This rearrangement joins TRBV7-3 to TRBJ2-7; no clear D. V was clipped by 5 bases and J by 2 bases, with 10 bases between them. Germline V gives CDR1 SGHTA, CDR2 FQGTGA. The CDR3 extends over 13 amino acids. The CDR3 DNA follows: TGTGCCAGCAGCAAAACGGAGACCTACGAGCAGTACTTC. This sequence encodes CASSKTETYEQYF. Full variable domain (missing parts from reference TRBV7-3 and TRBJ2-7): GAGVSQTPSNKVTEKGKYVELRCDPISGHTALYWYRQSLGQGPEFLIYFQGTGAADDSGLPNDRFFAVRPEGSVSTLKIQRTERGDSAVYLCASSKTETYEQYFGPGTRLTVT.